The T cell receptor (beta chain) under discussion was sequenced for a study of cytomegalovirus exposure and HLA in healthy donors (TCRdb year 2017). General notes on the study: According to an earlier analysis of 550 to 750 of the donors, about 190 million T cells yielded some 110 million unique TCR beta sequences and about 300 Gb of sequence data. An early release covering roughly 600 HLA-typed donors comprised about 320 gigabases of sequencing data and approximately 80 million unique TCR sequences. Among the roughly 370 genotyped donors, about 85% belonged to the genetic ancestry cluster associated with self-reported Caucasian donors. The study aimed to test whether signatures of past pathogen exposure could be identified by cataloging public T cell receptors. The T cell repertoires of 700 or so subjects were profiled by immunosequencing and related to cytomegalovirus serostatus. A separate validation cohort of 100 to 150 different subjects was used in addition to the 666-subject first cohort. To predict cytomegalovirus infection status, the study combined high-throughput TCR immunosequencing, statistical association of individual TCRs with disease status, and machine learning. A later analysis re-examined previously published TCR beta repertoires from 610 or so donors and added high-resolution HLA genotyping to investigate patterns of TCR occurrence. In the later analysis, no new phenotypic data were used to find candidate immune exposures; instead, reliance was placed on TCR beta sequences and their occurrence across donors. An earlier analysis of fewer than 750 of the donors used high-throughput TCR beta sequencing to judge whether each TCR beta V gene segment behaved as functional or pseudogenic. Donor age, sex, ethnicity and CMV serostatus were compiled together with the repertoire data. In a later genetic analysis, genome-wide SNP genotypes for about 60% of the 666 donors were used, and that subset was treated as a discovery cohort. All discovery cohort repertoires had been generated on a single sequencing platform. Class I and class II HLA loci were covered by the typing at four-digit resolution. The number of typed donors differed by locus: 629-630 for A, B, C, DRB1 and DQB1; 522 for DQA1; 606 for DPA1; and about 450 for DPB1. About five DR-DQ haplotypes were handled as single units for association and clustering because linkage in the cohort was strong. On average, about 240,000 unique TCR beta nucleotide sequences were sequenced per donor among more than 350 genotyped donors of the cohort, with 15% to 20% of those sequences being non-productive.

In total, roughly 670 healthy bone marrow donors made up the cohort. At the time of sampling, all cohort members were nominally healthy, though unrecorded immune exposures were likely present. The donor was CMV seropositive and was included in the group of 250 to 350 seropositive cohort members. Every donor gave a peripheral blood sample, and the peripheral blood mononuclear cells from that sample were used for TCR beta sequencing. The Qiagen DNeasy Blood Extraction Kit was used to extract genomic DNA from the blood cell samples. On this clone: There is no known antigen for this receptor. No clone much larger than this one lies a single base away; base qualities are absent.

V is shortened by 1 base, J by 8 bases, and the region joining them spans 15 bases. CDR1 and CDR2 (SSHAT, FNYEAQ) derive from the germline V gene (reference sequence). The CDR3 numbers 15 residues from cysteine through phenylalanine. Only the CDR3 DNA stays, 45 bases, in frame from base 1. What the study reported, not specific to this receptor: A few of the identified cytomegalovirus-associated TCR beta chains were confirmed in vitro to be specific for cytomegalovirus antigens. Because HLA typing was missing for some donors at each locus, association tests included only the typed subset. For the cohort, immune exposure information was limited to CMV serostatus. Presence/absence analyses assumed roughly uniform sequencing depth across donors, an assumption that may not hold. This cohort had only TCR beta chains sequenced, and the lack of alpha or paired-chain data limited which features could be detected. In an earlier analysis of 587 of the donors, most TCR beta V segments appeared in productive rearrangements about 87% or about 30% of the time, broadly matching IMGT annotations. Assigning TCR associations to individual alleles was difficult when HLA alleles, especially DR and DQ, strongly co-occurred. According to the authors, the approach could potentially be generalized to other disease states and immunological phenotypes. Most CMV-associated TCR beta chains appeared to be HLA-restricted in a later analysis, and the HLA associations seemed to be driven largely by CMV exposure. The classifier was reported to diagnose cytomegalovirus status with high specificity and sensitivity in both the original cohort and the validation cohort. A cluster of highly shared sequence variants was judged likely to represent a technical artifact of the sequencing pipeline. Some IMGT-functional V segments, including TRBV6-2 and TRBV6-3, could not be told apart with the 87-base-pair reads, so those segments were excluded. A further reported finding was that TCR beta sequences accurately predicted the HLA-A and HLA-B alleles for most subjects in the first cohort. At a false discovery rate of 0.05, a later analysis linked roughly 17,000 TCR beta sequences to specific HLA alleles. While some public TCRs were present in many individuals, most TCR sequences turned up only very rarely across donors. An association between a missense DCLRE1C variant and V-gene and J-gene trimming of TCR beta chains was found in a later genetic analysis and replicated in an independent cohort. Correlated functional status among segregating V segments might reflect linkage disequilibrium, but an unknown experimental factor could not be ruled out. In a later genetic analysis, fewer N-insertions in productive TCRs were reported among donors in an Asian-associated ancestry cluster than the approximately 710-donor mean. The study gave a list of more than 150 TCR beta chains associated with cytomegalovirus. In a later analysis, the rate of TCR association differed among HLA loci, with DRB1 alleles having the most associated TCRs and HLA-C alleles having the fewest. Because counts were too low, 15 or so rarely observed V segments, including chromosome 9 orphons, were excluded from the earlier analysis of around 590 of the donors. A later analysis found that HLA-associated TCR beta chains were more clonally expanded and had lower generation probabilities than equally common non-associated chains. In a later analysis, several top co-occurrence clusters were reported to appear linked to parvovirus B19, influenza, CMV and Epstein-Barr virus.

Receptors were amplified or captured by the immunoSEQ multiplex PCR assay. The multiplex PCR relied on a mix of 60 forward primers for TCR Vbeta segments and 13 reverse primers for TCR Jbeta segments. Amplification of the CDR3 region of rearranged TCR beta genes was performed with a multiplex PCR assay on genomic DNA. The Illumina HiSeq System was used to sequence the amplified TCR beta libraries as 87-base-pair reads. The authors' analysis ran thus. A later analysis tallied 70 million to 100 million unique TCR beta chains across the 650 to 750 repertoires, and around 9.9 million of those chains were shared by two or more donors. To remove PCR and sequencing errors, raw reads were error-corrected and collapsed into unique sequences using a nearest-neighbor algorithm that merged closely related sequences. To assign V, D and J gene segments, CDR3 sequences were aligned to IMGT reference sequences. For a sequence to be retained, a match of at least six nucleotides was required to both a V gene segment and a J gene segment. A rearrangement was called productive if the CDR3 had no stop codons and remained in frame with V and J, and every other rearrangement was called non-productive. CDR3 was defined according to IMGT convention as the region running from the second conserved V-encoded cysteine to the conserved J-encoded phenylalanine. Sequences without an unambiguous match to a single V gene segment were excluded from the earlier analysis of about 640 of the donors. In an earlier analysis of more than 500 of the donors, a V segment was called functional when productive rearrangements were above 56.7%, and segregating when the standard deviation between donors exceeded 5%. To diagnose cytomegalovirus status from the catalog of TCR beta chain sequences, a statistical classification framework was built. A later analysis assigned V and J genes by comparing TCR nucleotide sequences with IMGT/GENE-DB human TR gene sequences. The TCRdist pipeline was used in a later analysis to assign CDR3 sequences and most-parsimonious VDJ recombination scenarios. A later analysis defined each TCR beta chain by its CDR3 amino acid sequence plus V-gene family, and excluded reads lacking a unique V-gene family. To address suspected cross-contamination and a sequencing artifact, a later analysis removed 592 highly shared, low-generation-probability nucleotide sequences. In a later analysis, a clonal expansion index was calculated for each public chain from normalized within-repertoire ranks of inferred template counts. In a later analysis, generation probabilities were computed using a VDJ recombination model fitted to out-of-frame rearrangements, and the results were checked against IGoR. In a later analysis, hypergeometric tests were used to score TCR-TCR, TCR-HLA and TCR-CMV co-occurrence, with a repertoire-size bias correction applied to TCR pairs. In a later analysis, false discovery rates were estimated by permuting HLA or CMV assignments 20 times. A later analysis grouped co-occurring TCRs with DBSCAN, adding TCRdist sequence similarity when clustering within HLA-allele-positive subsets. Repertoires with fewer than 30,000 or more than 120,000 public chains, plus five repertoires with anomalous nucleotide sharing, were excluded from co-occurrence clustering. TCRdb carries this immuneACCESS record with in-frame sequences only. Its versions omit some clonotypes, under half of them owing to an unresolved V gene in the studies checked, with the rest unexplained. V and J calls and clone size are those listed in that table; D and trimming were worked out from the DNA. The sample contains some 130,000 clones, roughly 71% of them found a single time. Roughly 6% of the sample comes from the top ten.

Sequenced sample: PBMCs. The sequence derives from a woman aged 45 to 65 in good health and CMV-seropositive. The sequence links TRBV7-7 to TRBJ2-1; the D gene is perhaps TRBD1, from 6 matching bases. The CDR3 sequence is CASSLGMGAVDEQFF. At the DNA level, the sequence is TGTGCCAGCAGCTTAGGGATGGGGGCGGTCGATGAGCAGTTCTTC. Joined to the reference TRBV7-7 and TRBJ2-1 proteins, this CDR3 gives the full variable domain: GAGVSQSPRYKVTKRGQDVTLRCDPISSHATLYWYQQALGQGPEFLTYFNYEAQPDKSGLPSDRFSAERPEGSISTLTIQRTEQRDSAMYRCASSLGMGAVDEQFFGPGTRLTVL.